These 30 T cell receptor beta chains were sequenced from one sample in a study of Ad26.COV2.S vaccination and SARS-CoV-2 variants. TCRdb's table, derived via immunoSEQ multiplex PCR, lists solely in-frame clones and lacks some. The sample carries about 370,000 clones, around 89% recorded once. Treatment described: 19 received Ad26.COV2.S at low or high dose, single or two shots; about 5 received placebo; per-sample allocation not given. Samples came from day 63 after the first vaccine or placebo injection. The sample here was peripheral blood, taken in a trial of Ad26.COV2.S vaccine versus placebo. All receptors derive from a person aged 18 to 59 who received the Ad26.COV2.S COVID-19 vaccine or a placebo.

The rearrangement joins TRBV4-1 to TRBJ2-5; tentatively, D is TRBD2 (5 bases). V dropped 1 base and J dropped 5 bases, with 14 bases sitting between them. The CDR3 has 15 amino acids. The germline gives CDR1 MGHRA, CDR2 YSYEKL. The CDR3 DNA sequence: TGCGCCAGCAGCCAAGGGGTGAGGGCTCGGGAGACCCAGTACTTC. Its protein product is CASSQGVRARETQYF.

The chain joins TRBV5-1 to TRBJ2-2; D may be TRBD2 (6 bases). V was pared by 6 bases and J by 0 bases, with 12 bases between. This CDR3 has 15 amino acids. Germline values: CDR1 SGHRS, CDR2 YFSETQ. In DNA, the CDR3 is TGCGCCAGCAAAGAGGGGACTTCGAACACCGGGGAGCTGTTTTTT. As protein: CASKEGTSNTGELFF.

The chain combines TRBV10-2 with TRBJ2-7; D possibly corresponds to TRBD1 (5 bases). The V and J ends lost 2 bases and 3 bases respectively, with 11 bases between them. CDR1 is WSHSY and CDR2 is SAAADI in the germline V gene. The CDR3 covers 14 residues. The CDR3 loop reads CASSERTGIYEQYF. CDR3 sequence (DNA): TGCGCCAGCAGTGAGCGAACAGGTATCTACGAGCAGTACTTC.

This chain joins TRBV10-3 and TRBJ1-2; maybe TRBD1 (6 bases). Germline V gene sequence: CDR1 ENHRY, CDR2 SYGVKD. Trimming stripped 7 bases from V and 6 bases from J, with 18 bases between. There are 14 residues in the CDR3. The DNA for the CDR3 is TGTGCCATCACCGAGGGGGGGGCGATGGATGGCTACACCTTC. Protein sequence: CAITEGGAMDGYTF.

This sequence joins TRBV10-2 and TRBJ1-2; 8 bases match TRBD1. V dropped 3 bases and J dropped 4; count of bases not matched to a gene: 4. The CDR3 runs 14 residues. Germline CDR1 WSHSY, CDR2 SAAADI. CDR3 region: CASSEAGTGYGYTF. For the CDR3, the DNA is TGCGCCAGCAGTGAAGCCGGGACAGGCTATGGCTACACCTTC.

V gene TRBV11-3 combines with J gene TRBJ2-4; TRBD1 matches 8 bases. The germline V gene has CDR1 SGHNT and CDR2 YENEEA. The CDR3 is made up of 13 amino acids. The ends lost 6 bases at V and 8 bases at J; junction bases unmatched: 6. CDR3 region: CASRVDRGYIQYF. DNA for the CDR3: TGTGCCAGCAGGGTTGACAGGGGCTACATTCAGTACTTC.

The chain carries TRBV28 and TRBJ2-7; 7 positions match TRBD1. CDR1 MDHEN and CDR2 SYDVKM come from the germline V gene. With V trimmed by 3 bases and J by 2 bases, 7 bases remained unmatched. The CDR3 is 15 residues long. CDR3 sequence reads: CASSFMGQPPYEQYF. DNA for the CDR3: TGTGCCAGCAGTTTCATGGGACAGCCCCCCTACGAGCAGTACTTC.

The rearrangement uses TRBV5-4 and TRBJ2-1, with 7 positions matching TRBD1. CDR3 length: 15 residues. J was trimmed by 8 bases and V by 3 bases; bases with no gene match: 11. Germline CDR1 is SGHNT and CDR2 is YYREEE (reference sequence). The CDR3 DNA sequence: TGTGCCAGCAGCTCCGGACAGGAACCTTGGGATGAGCAGTTCTTC. Translated: CASSSGQEPWDEQFF.

V is TRBV11-2 and J is TRBJ2-1; D unclear. This CDR3 has 16 residues. Germline CDR1 SGHAT, CDR2 FQNNGV. Trimming cost V 2 bases and J 5 bases, with 16 bases left between them. Here the CDR3 reads CASSLFRRASDNEQFF. The CDR3 region has the DNA TGTGCCAGCAGCTTATTTCGTCGCGCGAGCGACAATGAGCAGTTCTTC.

The V gene is TRBV28, the J gene TRBJ1-4; D unclear. With 2 bases removed from V and 4 bases from J, the gap between germline ends came to 8 bases. This CDR3 contains 14 residues. Germline V CDR1 and CDR2: MDHEN, SYDVKM. DNA for the CDR3: TGTGCCAGCAGTTTACGGCAGATTAATGAAAAACTGTTTTTT. Translated, it gives CASSLRQINEKLFF. Filled out from reference TRBV28 and TRBJ1-4, the complete variable domain reads DVKVTQSSRYLVKRTGEKVFLECVQDMDHENMFWYRQDPGLGLRLIYFSYDVKMKEKGDIPEGYSVSREKKERFSLILESASTNQTSMYLCASSLRQINEKLFFGSGTQLSVL.

This clone was counted a single time. The chain carries TRBV7-2 and TRBJ2-1; TRBD2 agrees at 14 bases. The CDR3 sequence is 18 residues long. Germline assignment: CDR1 SGHTA and CDR2 FQGNSA. With 5 bases clipped from V and 8 bases from J, the junction kept 14 bases outside the gene matches. In DNA form, the CDR3 reads TGTGCCAGCAGCCTCCAGATTCTGACTAGCGGGAGGGCGGATGAGCAGTTCTTC. It specifies CASSLQILTSGRADEQFF.

V and J are TRBV6-5 and TRBJ2-3; D not certain. V was clipped by 5 bases and J by 0 bases, with 6 bases between them. The CDR3 covers 13 residues. Looked up from germline, CDR1 is MNHEY and CDR2 is SVGAGI. The DNA of the CDR3 is TGTGCCAGCAGTCGTTCTAGCACAGATACGCAGTATTTT. It specifies CASSRSSTDTQYF.

CDR3 nucleotide sequence: TGTGCCAGCACTCCCCCCTGGAGCGGCGTCTACGAGCAGTACTTC. Translating it yields CASTPPWSGVYEQYF. This rearrangement joins TRBV6-6 to TRBJ2-7, with D maybe TRBD2 (5 bases). The germline CDR1 and CDR2 sequences are MNHNY and SVGAGI (reference sequence). The germline V and J ends were trimmed by 7 bases and 3 bases, with 19 bases remaining between them. CDR3 length: 15 amino acids.

This clone has just one count. V usage is TRBV6-5 and J usage is TRBJ2-4; a weak D match, TRBD2 (6 bases). The CDR3 is 14 amino acids. The V gene lost 4 bases and the J gene lost 0 bases, with 7 bases spanning the gap. Germline values: CDR1 MNHEY, CDR2 SVGAGI. The CDR3 DNA follows: TGTGCCAGCAGTTGGGGACTAGCCAAAAACATTCAGTACTTC. Translating gives CASSWGLAKNIQYF.

V and J are TRBV6-6 and TRBJ2-7, with TRBD2 matching over 13 bases. Per the germline V gene, CDR1 is MNHNY and CDR2 is SVGAGI (reference sequence). The CDR3 has 15 amino acids. The ends lost 4 bases at V and 6 bases at J; junction bases unmatched: 6. For the CDR3, the DNA is TGTGCCAGCAGTTCCCCCCGGACTAGCGGGAGCGAGCAGTACTTC. Translation: CASSSPRTSGSEQYF.

This sequence joins TRBV5-1 and TRBJ1-5; no definite D call. V shed 0 bases and J shed 0 bases, with 10 bases lying between them. This CDR3 is built from 16 residues. Germline CDR1 and CDR2: SGHRS and YFSETQ. CDR3 nucleotides: TGCGCCAGCAGCTTGGCAGGTTCTTATAGCAATCAGCCCCAGCATTTT. Translating gives CASSLAGSYSNQPQHF. The full variable domain, completed using reference TRBV5-1 and TRBJ1-5, is KAGVTQTPRYLIKTRGQQVTLSCSPISGHRSVSWYQQTPGQGLQFLFEYFSETQRNKGNFPGRFSGRQFSNSRSEMNVSTLELGDSALYLCASSLAGSYSNQPQHFGDGTRLSIL.

The gene calls are TRBV20-1 and TRBJ2-3; TRBD2 matches 8 bases. The V segment lost 3 bases and the J segment 3 bases; nucleotides outside the gene matches: 5. Germline-derived CDR1 and CDR2 are DFQATT and SNEGSKA (reference sequence). CDR3 length: 14 amino acids. The CDR3, as DNA: TGCAGTGCTAGTTCGGCTAGCGGGACAGATACGCAGTATTTT. Translated, it gives CSASSASGTDTQYF.

This clone occurred once. The gene calls are TRBV28 and TRBJ2-7; D gene ambiguous. V was shortened by 5 bases and J by 5 bases, with 22 bases between the two germline ends. CDR1 is MDHEN and CDR2 is SYDVKM in the germline V gene. The CDR3 extends over 16 amino acids. This CDR3 is CASSPIAAETHHEQYF. DNA of the CDR3: TGTGCCAGCAGTCCCATAGCTGCCGAAACCCACCACGAGCAGTACTTC.

This sequence joins TRBV28 and TRBJ2-7; tentatively, D is TRBD1 (5 bases). Trimming cost V 10 bases and J 1 base, with 14 bases left between them. The CDR3 totals 13 residues. Germline V gene sequence: CDR1 MDHEN, CDR2 SYDVKM. This chain's CDR3 is CATALRGSYEQYF. The CDR3 DNA reads as TGTGCCACCGCCCTAAGGGGTTCCTACGAGCAGTACTTC.

The chain recombines TRBV5-4 with TRBJ1-2; D perhaps matches TRBD1 (5 bases). V was clipped by 3 bases and J by 8 bases, with 17 bases between them. This CDR3 spans 14 amino acids. CDR1 is SGHNT and CDR2 is YYREEE in the germline V gene (reference sequence). CDR3 in DNA: TGTGCCAGCAGCTCCTCACAGGTTCACGACGGCTACACCTTC. This encodes CASSSSQVHDGYTF. Full variable domain (missing parts from reference TRBV5-4 and TRBJ1-2): ETGVTQSPTHLIKTRGQQVTLRCSSQSGHNTVSWYQQALGQGPQFIFQYYREEENGRGNFPPRFSGLQFPNYSSELNVNALELDDSALYLCASSSSQVHDGYTFGSGTRLTVV.

This chain connects TRBV5-4 to TRBJ1-1; no clear D. The V end was cut by 3 bases, the J end by 4 bases, with 10 bases between. From germline, CDR1 is SGHNT and CDR2 YYREEE (reference sequence). This CDR3 is 13 amino acids long. CDR3 bases: TGTGCCAGCAGCTCCGTGTCCCGCACTGAAGCTTTCTTT. It specifies CASSSVSRTEAFF.

V and J are TRBV11-3 and TRBJ2-3, with TRBD2 as a possible D gene (5 bases). V was pared by 5 bases and J by 5 bases, with 11 bases between. From germline, CDR1 is SGHNT and CDR2 YENEEA. This CDR3 spans 13 amino acids. This chain's CDR3 is CASSRDGGDTQYF. For the CDR3, the DNA is TGTGCCAGCAGCCGAGACGGAGGAGATACGCAGTATTTT.

The chain recombines TRBV5-1 with TRBJ2-5; the D call may be TRBD1 or TRBD2 (6 bases each). With 2 bases removed from V and 4 bases from J, the gap between germline ends came to 15 bases. Germline CDR1 SGHRS, CDR2 YFSETQ. The length of the CDR3 is 15 residues. The CDR3 is CASSFSGAGGETQYF. The CDR3, as DNA: TGCGCCAGCAGCTTCTCAGGGGCCGGGGGAGAGACCCAGTACTTC.

This clone occurred once. CDR3 coding DNA: TGTGCCAGCGGGGGAAAGGGAACTTACGAGCAGTACTTC. This translates into CASGGKGTYEQYF. The J gene is TRBJ2-7, the V gene TRBV2, with D perhaps assigned TRBD1 or TRBD2 (5 bases each). CDR1 and CDR2 (germline): SNHLY, FYNNEI. The CDR3 is 13 residues long. Trimming pared 8 bases from V and 4 bases from J, leaving 15 bases between.

This clone was seen just once. V gene TRBV11-3 combines with J gene TRBJ2-1; tentatively, D is TRBD2 (6 bases). Germline assignment: CDR1 SGHNT and CDR2 YENEEA. V lost 0 bases and J lost 4, with 10 bases in between. There are 15 residues in the CDR3. The CDR3 nucleotides are TGTGCCAGCAGCTTAGAGGGGGGAGGATACAATGAGCAGTTCTTC. It encodes CASSLEGGGYNEQFF. Supplemented by reference TRBV11-3 and TRBJ2-1, the full variable domain reads EAGVVQSPRYKIIEKKQPVAFWCNPISGHNTLYWYLQNLGQGPELLIRYENEEAVDDSQLPKDRFSAERLKGVDSTLKIQPAELGDSAVYLCASSLEGGGYNEQFFGPGTRLTVL.

The chain recombines TRBV5-4 with TRBJ1-1; 7 positions agree with TRBD1. V lost 4 bases and J lost 5; bases outside the gene matches: 8. This CDR3 has 14 amino acids. The germline V gene has CDR1 SGHNT and CDR2 YYREEE (reference sequence). CDR3 residues: CASSGNRGPTEAFF. CDR3 nucleotide sequence: TGTGCCAGCAGCGGAAACAGGGGTCCGACTGAAGCTTTCTTT.

Here the CDR3 DNA reads TGTGCCAGCAGCGGGCTTTCCCAAGAGACCCAGTACTTC. The encoded protein is CASSGLSQETQYF. The chain combines TRBV2 with TRBJ2-5; D ambiguous. The CDR3 extends over 13 amino acids. Germline V gene lookup returns CDR1 SNHLY and CDR2 FYNNEI. Trimming pared 6 bases from V and 1 base from J, leaving 9 bases between.

The count of this clone is one. The chain links TRBV2 to TRBJ2-5; 7 nucleotides line up with TRBD2. The germline V gene has CDR1 SNHLY and CDR2 FYNNEI. The CDR3 is made up of 14 amino acids. Losses at the gene ends were 5 bases for V and 1 base for J; bases not matched to a gene: 4. This CDR3 is CASSWGGPQETQYF. CDR3 DNA: TGTGCCAGCAGTTGGGGGGGTCCCCAAGAGACCCAGTACTTC.

V usage is TRBV5-6 and J usage is TRBJ2-3, with 9 bases aligning to TRBD1. There are 14 residues in the CDR3. The ends lost 4 bases at V and 9 bases at J; junction bases unmatched: 9. Germline V gene sequence: CDR1 SGHDT, CDR2 YYEEEE. CDR3 sequence (DNA): TGTGCCAGCAGCCATCCGGGACAGGGAATGACGCAGTATTTT. The encoded protein is CASSHPGQGMTQYF.

The chain is built from TRBV5-8 and TRBJ2-1; TRBD2 matches 8 bases. CDR3 length: 16 amino acids. V lost 1 base and J lost 2; bases outside the gene matches: 5. Germline loops: CDR1 SGHTS, CDR2 YDEGEE. CDR3 sequence (DNA): TGTGCCAGCAGCTTGACCTGGACTAGCCCCTACAATGAGCAGTTCTTC. Its protein product is CASSLTWTSPYNEQFF.